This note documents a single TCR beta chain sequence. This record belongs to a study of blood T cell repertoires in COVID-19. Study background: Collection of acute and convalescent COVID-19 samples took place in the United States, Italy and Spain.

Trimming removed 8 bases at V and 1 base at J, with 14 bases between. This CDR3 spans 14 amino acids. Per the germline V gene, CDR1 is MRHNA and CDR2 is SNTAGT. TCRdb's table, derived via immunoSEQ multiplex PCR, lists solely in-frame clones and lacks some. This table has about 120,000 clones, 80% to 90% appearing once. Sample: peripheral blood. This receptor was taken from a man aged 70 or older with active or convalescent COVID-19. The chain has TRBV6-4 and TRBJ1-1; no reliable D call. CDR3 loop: CASPGKWGNTEAFF. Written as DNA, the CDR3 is TGTGCCAGCCCCGGGAAATGGGGGAACACTGAAGCTTTCTTT.